The present T cell receptor beta chain was sequenced within a study of T cell responses to AZD1222 COVID-19 vaccine. The study's findings and limits: Repertoires in all cases were sampled only once the peak T cell response had passed. Among vaccine-associated CD4 TCRs, coverage spanned spike, with dominance at 160-218 and 743-854. Spike-specific TCR breadth rose after two AZD1222 doses, and depth rose as well. Targets within unmutated variant regions were reportedly found for nearly half of spike-specific TCRs.

On this clone: No antigen is known for it.

This CDR3 comprises 15 residues. CDR1 is SQVTM and CDR2 is ANQGSEA in the germline V gene. With 1 base removed from V and 1 base from J, the gap between germline ends came to 13 bases. Sequencing was performed with immunoSEQ multiplex PCR; in TCRdb, only in-frame clones are kept and a portion is missing. The data hold approximately 130,000 clones, with roughly nine tenths observed a single time. The sample was peripheral blood, taken 28 days after the second AZD1222 dose. The chain has TRBV29-1 and TRBJ1-1; D gene uncertain. This TCR was recovered from an adult who received the AZD1222 COVID-19 vaccine. The CDR3 reads CSVEGLPERNTEAFF. The DNA of the CDR3 is TGCAGCGTTGAAGGTCTTCCGGAGCGGAACACTGAAGCTTTCTTT.